These 10 T cell receptor beta chains were all obtained from the same sample, sequenced in a study of blood T cell repertoires in COVID-19. This table comes from immunoSEQ multiplex PCR, and its TCRdb copy is limited to in-frame clones, with some not included. The table shows fewer than 250,000 clones, with 70% to 90% occurring only once. Sequencing was carried out using peripheral blood. Source of these receptors: a woman aged 35 to 49 who had recovered from COVID-19.

CDR3 bases: TGTGCCAGTAGTATGGGGGACAGCGAGCAGTACTTC. Protein product: CASSMGDSEQYF. The genes are TRBV19 and TRBJ2-7; TRBD1 matches at 7 bases. The CDR3 length is 12 residues. The germline V gene has CDR1 LNHDA and CDR2 SQIVND (reference sequence). V gave up 3 bases and J gave up 6 bases; unmatched junction bases: 2.

The rearrangement uses TRBV18 and TRBJ2-1, with 7 positions matching TRBD2. The CDR3 covers 13 residues. The ends lost 3 bases at V and 6 bases at J; junction bases unmatched: 2. The germline V gene encodes CDR1 KGHSH and CDR2 LQKENI. CDR3 nucleotide sequence: TGTGCCAGCTCACCGGGCGGGAGCAATGAGCAGTTCTTC. Amino acids: CASSPGGSNEQFF.

The chain carries TRBV27 and TRBJ2-3; no reliable D call. Trimming left V 5 bases short and J 0 bases short, with 9 bases between. The length of the CDR3 is 14 residues. Germline CDR1 and CDR2: MNHEY and SMNVEV (reference sequence). The CDR3 DNA reads as TGTGCCAGCAGTGGGCTTACTAGCACAGATACGCAGTATTTT. Amino acid sequence: CASSGLTSTDTQYF.

The genes are TRBV18 and TRBJ1-2, with a tentative D call TRBD1 (6 bases). The CDR3 spans 16 residues. Trimming shortened V by 2 bases and J by 3 bases, and 16 bases separated the two germline ends. Germline assignment: CDR1 KGHSH and CDR2 LQKENI. In DNA, the CDR3 is TGTGCCAGCTCACCATTTTTCCAGGGGCCCCACTATGGCTACACCTTC. Amino acid sequence: CASSPFFQGPHYGYTF.

The chain couples TRBV9 to TRBJ2-1; D unresolved. The CDR3 runs to 14 residues. V was cut by 0 bases and J by 3 bases, with 7 bases left in between. CDR1 and CDR2 from the germline V gene are SGDLS and YYNGEE. Here the CDR3 reads CASSVGLVYNEQFF. The DNA of the CDR3 is TGTGCCAGCAGCGTAGGGCTAGTCTACAATGAGCAGTTCTTC.

V gene TRBV7-8 combines with J gene TRBJ2-4, with 8 positions matching TRBD2. CDR3 length: 19 amino acids. Germline V gene data show CDR1 as SGHVS and CDR2 as FQNEAQ. V dropped 7 bases and J dropped 1; count of bases not matched to a gene: 18. The CDR3 coding sequence is TGTGCCAGCACATCCGCGTCGGGGGGGGTCAAGTTGGCCAAAAACATTCAGTACTTC. It codes for CASTSASGGVKLAKNIQYF.

This clone showed up just a few times. The chain has TRBV10-3 and TRBJ2-1; 7 bases line up with TRBD2. Germline assignment: CDR1 ENHRY and CDR2 SYGVKD. CDR3 length: 15 residues. V was clipped by 3 bases and J by 0 bases; unmatched bases: 2. CDR3 nucleotide sequence: TGTGCCATCAGTGATGGCGGGAGCTCCTACAATGAGCAGTTCTTC. Translating gives CAISDGGSSYNEQFF.

The CDR3 sequence: CASSPGETQYF. In DNA form, the CDR3 reads TGTGCCAGCAGCCCCGGAGAGACCCAGTACTTC. The chain combines TRBV7-9 with TRBJ2-5; D is uncertain. The CDR3 covers 11 residues. Trimming removed 5 bases at V and 4 bases at J, with 5 bases between. Germline CDR1 reads SEHNR; CDR2 reads FQNEAQ (reference sequence).

This chain uses TRBV29-1 with TRBJ2-7; 8 bases align to TRBD2. This CDR3 has 15 amino acids. CDR1 SQVTM and CDR2 ANQGSEA come from the germline V gene. Trimming at V came to 3 bases and at J to 3 bases, leaving 10 bases not matched to a gene. The CDR3 is CSVDGERGTRYEQYF. DNA for the CDR3: TGCAGCGTTGATGGGGAGCGGGGGACCCGCTACGAGCAGTACTTC.

The rearrangement links TRBV19 to TRBJ2-7, with D unclear. The V end was cut by 8 bases, the J end by 4 bases, with 12 bases between. The germline gives CDR1 LNHDA, CDR2 SQIVND (reference sequence). The CDR3 consists of 12 residues. For the CDR3, the DNA is TGTGCCAGTCACGGAGTCGGGTACGAGCAGTACTTC. Translated: CASHGVGYEQYF.